A single sample gave rise to the 27 T cell receptor beta chains below, sequenced in a study of cytomegalovirus exposure and HLA in healthy donors. TCRdb keeps only in-frame clones here, not all; method: immunoSEQ multiplex PCR. The sample yields 100,000 to 150,000 clones, around 92% seen once. Sequencing was performed on PBMCs. These receptors all stem from a man aged 30 to 45 in good health and CMV-seronegative.

The J gene is TRBJ1-1, the V gene TRBV29-1, with TRBD1 matching 8 bases. J was trimmed by 2 bases and V by 7 bases; bases with no gene match: 12. The CDR3 totals 15 residues. Germline V lookup: CDR1 SQVTM, CDR2 ANQGSEA. CDR3 amino acids: CSAEGATGANTEAFF. The CDR3 DNA reads as TGCAGCGCCGAGGGTGCGACAGGGGCTAACACTGAAGCTTTCTTT.

There are a few counts of this clone. This chain joins TRBV7-9 and TRBJ2-7; a weak D match, TRBD2 (6 bases). Germline assignment: CDR1 SEHNR and CDR2 FQNEAQ (reference sequence). V lost 4 bases, J lost 5 bases, and 9 bases lay in between. CDR3 length: 12 residues. CDR3 bases: TGTGCCAGCAGCTCCACGGGAGACGAGCAGTACTTC. Translating it yields CASSSTGDEQYF.

The rearrangement joins TRBV6-6 to TRBJ1-1; D is uncertain. This CDR3 region has 15 residues. Trimming took off 0 bases at V and 2 bases at J, with 10 bases between the two ends. CDR1 and CDR2 from the germline V gene are MNHNY and SVGAGI (reference sequence). The CDR3: CASSYSRRDNTEAFF. CDR3 DNA: TGTGCCAGCAGTTACTCGAGGAGGGATAACACTGAAGCTTTCTTT.

This rearrangement joins TRBV28 to TRBJ2-5; a possible D gene is TRBD2 (7 bases). Germline CDR1 is MDHEN and CDR2 is SYDVKM. The CDR3 is made up of 14 amino acids. CDR3 protein: CTSGGGSKQETQYF. CDR3 in DNA: TGTACATCGGGGGGCGGGTCGAAACAAGAGACCCAGTACTTC.

The chain has TRBV28 and TRBJ2-3; D unresolved. The CDR3 sequence is 14 residues long. The V end lost 6 bases, the J end lost 4 bases, and 14 bases lay between the germline ends. CDR1 is MDHEN and CDR2 is SYDVKM in the germline V gene. CDR3 in amino acids: CASSRSRTPDTQYF. The DNA of the CDR3 is TGTGCCAGCAGCCGGTCCCGTACCCCAGATACGCAGTATTTT.

This chain joins TRBV6-1 and TRBJ2-7; 7 bases agree with TRBD1. The trim removed 5 bases at V and 2 bases at J, leaving 9 bases unmatched. The CDR3 covers 15 residues. The germline gives CDR1 MNHNS, CDR2 SASEGT. CDR3 region: CASSRSGTVTYEQYF. The CDR3 DNA reads TGTGCCAGCAGTAGATCCGGGACAGTGACCTACGAGCAGTACTTC.

The sample holds a few counts of this clone. The J gene is TRBJ1-2, the V gene TRBV28; D possibly corresponds to TRBD1 (5 bases). The CDR3 extends over 12 amino acids. Germline values: CDR1 MDHEN, CDR2 SYDVKM. Trimming stripped 0 bases from V and 7 bases from J, with 6 bases between. In DNA, the CDR3 is TGTGCCAGCAGTTTATGGCAGGGTGGCTACACCTTC. This gives the protein CASSLWQGGYTF.

This sequence joins TRBV28 and TRBJ1-3; a weak D match, TRBD1 (6 bases). Germline V lookup: CDR1 MDHEN, CDR2 SYDVKM. This CDR3 contains 13 residues. V was pared by 6 bases and J by 0 bases, with 6 bases between. The CDR3 reads CASRDSSGNTIYF. CDR3 nucleotide sequence: TGTGCCAGCAGGGACAGCTCTGGAAACACCATATATTTT.

The J gene is TRBJ2-5, the V gene TRBV11-1; TRBD2 matches at 10 bases. The CDR3 extends over 16 amino acids. Germline V gene data show CDR1 as SGHAT and CDR2 as FQDESV (reference sequence). J was trimmed by 1 base and V by 6 bases; bases with no gene match: 8. CDR3 DNA sequence: TGTGCCAGCAGACTGGGTATAGCGGGGGGCCAAGAGACCCAGTACTTC. Residues: CASRLGIAGGQETQYF.

J is TRBJ2-3 and V is TRBV29-1; D is uncertain. V lost 5 bases and J lost 6, with 12 bases in between. Germline CDR1 and CDR2: SQVTM and ANQGSEA. CDR3 size: 12 residues. The CDR3 loop is CSVINAADTQYF. The CDR3 DNA follows: TGCAGCGTTATCAACGCGGCGGATACGCAGTATTTT.

This clone was found once. The chain recombines TRBV11-3 with TRBJ2-7; 8 nucleotides agree with TRBD1. The CDR3 is made up of 13 amino acids. Germline V lookup: CDR1 SGHNT, CDR2 YENEEA. J was trimmed by 5 bases and V by 5 bases; bases with no gene match: 5. In nucleotides, the CDR3 is TGTGCCAGCAGCGCCAGGGGGCCGGACGAGCAGTACTTC. Translating gives CASSARGPDEQYF.

The rearrangement joins TRBV9 to TRBJ2-3, with D tentatively TRBD1 (6 bases). In germline, CDR1 is SGDLS, CDR2 YYNGEE. The V end lost 0 bases, the J end lost 3 bases, and 11 bases lay between the germline ends. CDR3 size: 15 residues. The DNA for the CDR3 is TGTGCCAGCAGCGTAGCTACCAGGGGAACAGATACGCAGTATTTT. It codes for CASSVATRGTDTQYF.

The rearrangement uses TRBV28 and TRBJ1-1, with 9 bases identical to TRBD1. CDR1 and CDR2 from the germline V gene are MDHEN and SYDVKM. The CDR3 sequence is 14 residues long. Trimming at V came to 5 bases and at J to 6 bases, leaving 7 bases not matched to a gene. DNA for the CDR3: TGTGCCAGCAGTCCGCGGGACAGGGTACCTGAAGCTTTCTTT. Translating gives CASSPRDRVPEAFF. Variable domain in full (rest from reference TRBV28 and TRBJ1-1): DVKVTQSSRYLVKRTGEKVFLECVQDMDHENMFWYRQDPGLGLRLIYFSYDVKMKEKGDIPEGYSVSREKKERFSLILESASTNQTSMYLCASSPRDRVPEAFFGQGTRLTVV.

This rearrangement joins TRBV13 to TRBJ2-1, with TRBD2 matching 9 bases. The ends lost 0 bases at V and 8 bases at J; junction bases unmatched: 8. This CDR3 region has 16 residues. In germline, CDR1 is PRHDT, CDR2 FYEKMQ (reference sequence). The CDR3 spells CASSLGLGGGAYEQFF. CDR3 DNA sequence: TGTGCCAGCAGCTTAGGCCTGGGCGGGGGGGCCTATGAGCAGTTCTTC.

The rearrangement links TRBV7-9 to TRBJ2-5; perhaps TRBD1 as D (6 bases). Trimming took 5 bases from V and 5 from J, leaving 12 bases between them. The CDR3 covers 13 residues. CDR1 is SEHNR, CDR2 FQNEAQ, per germline (reference sequence). The CDR3 protein is CASSTGQSETQYF. CDR3 nucleotide sequence: TGTGCCAGCAGCACGGGACAAAGTGAGACCCAGTACTTC.

The chain carries TRBV5-6 and TRBJ1-2, with D unclear. CDR1 and CDR2 from the germline V gene are SGHDT and YYEEEE. Between the trimmed V and J ends, which lost 1 base and 7 bases, there was a span of 17 bases. The CDR3 has 15 residues. Here the CDR3 DNA reads TGTGCCAGCAGCTTGAGGGCAGGCTTCGGAGGTGGCTACACCTTC. Translating it yields CASSLRAGFGGGYTF.

This clone was observed a single time. J is TRBJ2-3 and V is TRBV2, with 15 nucleotides matching TRBD2. The CDR3 runs to 19 residues. Germline CDR1 SNHLY, CDR2 FYNNEI. Trimming cost V 0 bases and J 7 bases; bases outside gene matches: 11. This CDR3 is CASSEAPPGLAGGGNTQYF. The CDR3 DNA reads TGTGCCAGCAGTGAAGCGCCACCGGGACTAGCGGGGGGAGGAAATACGCAGTATTTT. Using reference TRBV2 and TRBJ2-3 for the parts outside the CDR3, the full variable domain is EPEVTQTPSHQVTQMGQEVILRCVPISNHLYFYWYRQILGQKVEFLVSFYNNEISEKSEIFDDQFSVERPDGSNFTLKIRSTKLEDSAMYFCASSEAPPGLAGGGNTQYFGPGTRLTVL.

This clone was detected a few times. The chain has TRBV5-1 and TRBJ1-6; D is unresolved. The CDR3 runs to 17 residues. Trimming removed 0 bases from V and 3 bases from J, with 13 bases in between. The germline V gene has CDR1 SGHRS and CDR2 YFSETQ. The CDR3 loop is CASSLATGGFYNSPLHF. CDR3 coding DNA: TGCGCCAGCAGCTTGGCGACGGGAGGCTTCTATAATTCACCCCTCCACTTT.

This clone was detected only once. This chain uses TRBV19 with TRBJ2-7; tentatively, D is TRBD1 (6 bases). Trimming pared 4 bases from V and 5 bases from J, leaving 12 bases between. Germline-derived CDR1 and CDR2 are LNHDA and SQIVND (reference sequence). The CDR3 totals 13 residues. The CDR3 DNA reads as TGTGCCAGTAGTACCCAGGGGAAGGACGAGCAGTACTTC. It is translated as CASSTQGKDEQYF.

CDR3 bases: TGTGCCAGCACCGAGCAGGGGTCGAACACTGAAGCTTTCTTT. Translating it yields CASTEQGSNTEAFF. This chain connects TRBV2 to TRBJ1-1; perhaps TRBD1 as D (6 bases). This CDR3 spans 14 amino acids. V was cut by 7 bases and J by 1 base, with 13 bases left in between. The germline gives CDR1 SNHLY, CDR2 FYNNEI.

This chain uses TRBV7-9 with TRBJ1-1; the match to TRBD1 covers 7 bases. V gave up 5 bases and J gave up 0 bases; unmatched junction bases: 9. Germline V gene lookup returns CDR1 SEHNR and CDR2 FQNEAQ (reference sequence). The CDR3 sequence is 16 residues long. The CDR3 sequence is CASSTGTDIMNTEAFF. The CDR3 DNA follows: TGTGCCAGCAGCACTGGGACAGACATCATGAACACTGAAGCTTTCTTT.

V is TRBV28 and J is TRBJ1-5; tentative D call: TRBD1 (6 bases). The CDR3 length is 15 residues. The germline V and J ends were trimmed by 2 bases and 4 bases, with 12 bases remaining between them. Germline V gene sequence: CDR1 MDHEN, CDR2 SYDVKM. CDR3 loop: CASSLLYRANQPQHF. For the CDR3, the DNA is TGTGCCAGCAGTTTACTGTACAGGGCGAATCAGCCCCAGCATTTT.

Note on this clone: A read error may account for a junction end that differs from germline. The V call is TRBV18, the J call TRBJ1-5; D uncertain. The CDR3 has 13 amino acids. Germline lookup yields CDR1 KGHSH and CDR2 LQKENI. Here the CDR3 DNA reads TGTGCCAGCTCACCGGGCCGGGATCAGGCCCAGCATTTT. The encoded protein is CASSPGRDQAQHF.

This clone showed up just a few times. The V gene is TRBV27, the J gene TRBJ2-7; TRBD1 might be the D (5 bases). With 3 bases removed from V and 6 bases from J, the gap between germline ends came to 12 bases. The CDR3 has 13 residues. Germline values: CDR1 MNHEY, CDR2 SMNVEV (reference sequence). The CDR3 coding sequence is TGTGCCAGCAGTTTGTGGGCAGGGCGCGAGCAGTACTTC. It codes for CASSLWAGREQYF.

The chain links TRBV4-3 to TRBJ2-7, with 9 bases that match TRBD1. Germline CDR1 and CDR2: LGHNA and YSLEER. This CDR3 is built from 15 residues. J lost 5 bases, V lost 4 bases, and 9 bases had no gene match. This CDR3 is CASSRYGDRVHEQYF. The CDR3 DNA follows: TGCGCCAGCAGCCGTTATGGGGACAGGGTCCACGAGCAGTACTTC.

This chain connects TRBV6-5 to TRBJ2-3; TRBD2 matches 8 bases. The CDR3 sequence is 12 residues long. The V and J ends lost 2 bases and 14 bases, in that order; junction bases with no gene match: 6. Germline CDR1 is MNHEY and CDR2 is SVGAGI. The CDR3 DNA reads TGTGCCAGCAGTTACCCGGGGGGGCCTGGGTATTTT. Protein: CASSYPGGPGYF.

This sequence joins TRBV10-3 and TRBJ1-1; possible D gene TRBD1, 6 bases. V was pared by 7 bases and J by 6 bases, with 18 bases between. CDR1 and CDR2 (germline): ENHRY, SYGVKD. This CDR3 region has 14 residues. The CDR3 reads CAIKPPGATAEAFF. CDR3 nucleotide sequence: TGTGCCATCAAGCCTCCAGGGGCAACAGCTGAAGCTTTCTTT.